The clone carrying this TCR beta chain was seen ten or more times. Its specificity is not known. This sample is part of a study of breast tumors, draining lymph nodes, adjacent tissues. Each CDR3 protein gets one entry after TCRdb re-called the multiplex PCR reads with MiXCR. The table includes tens of thousands of distinct CDR3 sequences, approximately 61% detected once. Overall study findings and caveats: Luminal-like breast cancer showed significantly higher tumor–nontumor repertoire similarity than basal-like.

This CDR3 region has 19 residues. With V trimmed by 5 bases and J by 5 bases, 20 bases remained unmatched. Per the germline V gene, CDR1 is SGHTA and CDR2 is FQGNSA. The specimen was tumor-adjacent breast tissue. The clonotype originates from a female donor with breast cancer. Some clones in this sample may be carry-over from other donors' samples. The chain is built from TRBV7-2 and TRBJ2-3, with TRBD2 matching over 9 bases. Here the CDR3 DNA reads TGTGCCAGCAGCCCCAGGGACAGACTAGGACTAGCGCCTAAAGATACGCAGTATTTT. It codes for CASSPRDRLGLAPKDTQYF.